This TCR beta chain was sequenced in a study (dated by TCRdb to between 2021 and 2024). The study at large found these results: According to the authors, more investigation is needed, including longitudinal sampling and evaluation of a control group.

Survey-level sequencing on the immunoSEQ platform was used to profile TCR beta chain repertoires. The study's own analysis went as follows. Repertoire diversity was measured with the inverse Simpson index, and CDR3 amino acid length spectratypes and V-J pairing frequencies were compared. Clonotypes specific to SARS-CoV-2, CMV, influenza A and EBV were annotated by matching TCR beta CDR3 sequences against VDJdb. This immuneACCESS table, as held by TCRdb, lists in-frame sequences with V and J called but not all clones. Of the missing ones, under half trace to an unresolved V gene in checked studies; the others have no known cause. The V and J calls and clone size come from that table; D and trimming were worked out from the DNA. This sample is represented by about 68,000 clones; around 95% of them were singletons. Clones ranked in the top ten supply around 4.5% of the sample. As concerns this clone: The antigen it binds to is not known. No clone much larger than this one lies a single base away; base qualities are absent.

PBMCs were isolated from peripheral blood, and TCR beta sequencing was performed on genomic DNA from unsorted PBMCs. The specimen was PBMCs. The receptor's source is a man aged 40-55 years with rheumatoid arthritis.

Here the CDR3 is given as CASSLYRQNEQFF. The bases read TGTGCCAGCAGCTTATACAGACAAAATGAGCAGTTCTTC. Recombination linked TRBV11-2 to TRBJ2-1, with the D gene not confidently named. Reading the germline V gene gives CDR1 SGHAT and CDR2 FQNNGV. V is pared back by 2 bases and J by 7 bases, with 9 bases lying between the germline termini. From cysteine to phenylalanine, the CDR3 is 13 amino acids long. Here the CDR3 DNA is all that survives: 39 bases in frame from base 1.